The 32 T cell receptor beta chains below come from one sample, sequenced in a study of post-analysis software for immune sequencing data. Overall study results and limits: About five TRBV segments were more frequent in patients than controls; TRBV5-6, TRBV5-1 and TRBV20-1 belonged to this group.

Their antigens remain unidentified. TCR beta libraries were prepared from cDNA with unique molecular identifiers. TCRdb ran MiXCR on the PCR reads and lists one entry per CDR3 protein. The repertoire holds approximately 730,000 distinct CDR3 sequences, with 25% to 30% as singletons. The sample consisted of blood. Receptors were obtained from a girl aged 5 to 17 with multiple sclerosis.

The rearrangement links TRBV2 to TRBJ1-1; TRBD1 matches 8 bases. CDR1 and CDR2 (germline): SNHLY, FYNNEI. This CDR3 is built from 14 residues. Unmatched junction bases numbered 6, after V lost 7 bases and J lost 2 bases. The CDR3 nucleotides read TGTGCCAGCACCTTGACAGGGGTCAACACTGAAGCTTTCTTT. Translated, it gives CASTLTGVNTEAFF.

This chain links TRBV2 with TRBJ1-5; D remains unclear. V dropped 6 bases and J dropped 7 bases, with 10 bases sitting between them. The CDR3 has 12 amino acids. Germline V lookup: CDR1 SNHLY, CDR2 FYNNEI. This CDR3 is CASSPERQPQHF. The CDR3 region has the DNA TGTGCCAGCAGCCCCGAGCGGCAGCCCCAGCATTTT.

This chain uses TRBV20-1 with TRBJ2-3, with TRBD2 matching over 14 bases. Trimming took 1 base from V and 3 from J; bases not matched to a gene: 9. The CDR3 covers 18 residues. Germline V lookup: CDR1 DFQATT, CDR2 SNEGSKA (reference sequence). The CDR3 DNA sequence: TGCAGTGCTAGAGCCGTGACTAGCGGGGGGGCGAGGACAGATACGCAGTATTTT. Translated, it gives CSARAVTSGGARTDTQYF.

V usage is TRBV15 and J usage is TRBJ2-7, with 7 bases that match TRBD1. This CDR3 spans 21 amino acids. The trim removed 3 bases at V and 0 bases at J, leaving 23 bases unmatched. Germline V CDR1 and CDR2: LNHNV, YYDKDF (reference sequence). As DNA, the CDR3 is TGTGCCACCAGCAGGTACGCAAGGGCGAGACAGGGACGAAGGGACTCCTACGAGCAGTACTTC. Translated: CATSRYARARQGRRDSYEQYF.

On this clonotype itself: The junction does not match germline at one end; this may be a read error. This sequence joins TRBV29-1 and TRBJ2-7; the match to TRBD1 covers 7 bases. The CDR3 has 12 residues. The germline CDR1 and CDR2 sequences are SQVTM and ANQGSEA. CDR3 residues: CSVGTATYEQDF. As DNA, the CDR3 is TGCAGCGTAGGGACAGCAACCTACGAGCAGGACTTC.

The chain is built from TRBV6-2 or TRBV6-3 and TRBJ2-3, with 7 bases lining up with TRBD1. Germline CDR1 is MNHEY and CDR2 is SVGEGT. The CDR3 runs to 15 residues. Unmatched junction bases numbered 18, after V lost 8 bases and J lost 10 bases. CDR3 coding DNA: TGTGCCAGCGGTACCCCGGGACAGAGCCGCGATCCGCAGTATTTT. Translated: CASGTPGQSRDPQYF.

J is TRBJ2-5 and V is TRBV10-3, with D possibly called TRBD1 or TRBD2 (6 bases each). The J call is uncertain, as TRBJ2-7 better fits the DNA end. Germline lookup yields CDR1 ENHRY and CDR2 SYGVKD. The CDR3 covers 17 residues. The CDR3 DNA follows: TGTGCCATCAGGCCCCTAGTGCGAATCGGGGGCCATTACGAGCAGTACTTC. It is translated as CAIRPLVRIGGHYEQYF.

The chain couples TRBV10-2 to TRBJ2-5; D is unresolved. V was pared by 5 bases and J by 0 bases, with 13 bases between. Germline V gene lookup returns CDR1 WSHSY and CDR2 SAAADI. This CDR3 is built from 15 residues. CDR3 nucleotide sequence: TGCGCCAGCAGTAACCTTCTTACGTACCAAGAGACCCAGTACTTC. Protein: CASSNLLTYQETQYF.

This clonotype has only a few counts. The V gene is TRBV7-9, the J gene TRBJ2-5; D possibly corresponds to TRBD1 (5 bases). Germline V gene data show CDR1 as SEHNR and CDR2 as FQNEAQ (reference sequence). The CDR3 contains 14 residues. V dropped 2 bases and J dropped 2 bases, with 9 bases sitting between them. The CDR3 DNA reads as TGTGCCAGCAGCTTAACTCAGGGACAAGAGACCCAGTACTTC. Its protein product is CASSLTQGQETQYF.

CDR3 DNA: TGTGCCAGCAGCCAAGTAATGAACACTGAAGCTTTCTTT. This encodes CASSQVMNTEAFF. This chain joins TRBV3-1 and TRBJ1-1; D gene uncertain. CDR1 LGHDT and CDR2 YNNKEL come from the germline V gene (reference sequence). Trimming removed 1 base from V and 0 bases from J, with 3 bases in between. The CDR3 contains 13 residues.

This clonotype appeared a few times. This chain links TRBV28 with TRBJ2-7; D is possibly TRBD2 (6 bases). Trimming removed 5 bases at V and 6 bases at J, with 14 bases between. The CDR3 spans 13 residues. From germline, CDR1 is MDHEN and CDR2 SYDVKM. This CDR3 reads CASSLLEGSEQYF. Written as DNA, the CDR3 is TGTGCCAGCAGTCTATTGGAGGGGTCCGAGCAGTACTTC.

CDR3 nucleotides: TGTGCCAGCAGTTTAGGAGCCCTTGAACTGTTTTTT. Its translation: CASSLGALELFF. The gene calls are TRBV28 and TRBJ1-4, with no clear D. The CDR3 contains 12 residues. Germline assignment: CDR1 MDHEN and CDR2 SYDVKM. V shed 2 bases and J shed 12 bases, with 10 bases lying between them.

Regarding this clonotype: Relative to the germline gene, one junction end is altered; a read error may explain this. The chain has TRBV6-6 and TRBJ2-7; 10 nucleotides align to TRBD1. CDR1 and CDR2 (germline): MNHNY, SVGAGI (reference sequence). The CDR3 sequence is 16 residues long. The CDR3: CASGYSRDRGGNEQYF. CDR3 DNA: TGTGCCAGCGGTTACTCACGGGACAGGGGTGGGAACGAGCAGTACTTC.

This sequence joins TRBV7-6 and TRBJ2-3, with D perhaps TRBD1 or TRBD2 (5 bases each). The CDR3 has 17 residues. Germline CDR1 reads SGHVS; CDR2 reads FNYEAQ. Trimming removed 2 bases at V and 0 bases at J, with 15 bases between. CDR3 region: CASSLRGTGVSTDTQYF. CDR3 bases: TGTGCCAGCAGCTTAAGGGGAACCGGGGTGAGCACAGATACGCAGTATTTT.

J is TRBJ1-5 and V is TRBV20-1, with D uncertain. V gave up 0 bases and J gave up 3 bases, with 6 bases separating them. The CDR3 contains 13 residues. Germline V gene data show CDR1 as DFQATT and CDR2 as SNEGSKA (reference sequence). CDR3 region: CSARDANNQPQHF. CDR3 nucleotide sequence: TGCAGTGCTAGAGATGCGAACAATCAGCCCCAGCATTTT.

Details on this clonotype: The junction differs from germline at one of its ends, possibly a read error. V is TRBV6-1 and J is TRBJ2-6; weak D call: TRBD1 (5 bases). This CDR3 is built from 16 residues. Germline V gene data show CDR1 as MNHNS and CDR2 as SASEGT. This CDR3 reads CASIISPRAGASVLTF. For the CDR3, the DNA is TGTGCCAGCATAATATCCCCCAGGGCTGGGGCCAGCGTCCTGACTTTC.

The chain recombines TRBV2 with TRBJ2-7; tentative D call: TRBD1 (5 bases). CDR1 and CDR2 from the germline V gene are SNHLY and FYNNEI. This CDR3 spans 13 amino acids. Trimming removed 8 bases at V and 4 bases at J, with 15 bases between. The CDR3 protein is CASLRTSFYEQYF. As DNA, the CDR3 is TGTGCCAGCCTACGGACAAGTTTTTACGAGCAGTACTTC. The full variable domain, in which reference TRBV2 and TRBJ2-7 provide the parts outside the CDR3, is EPEVTQTPSHQVTQMGQEVILRCVPISNHLYFYWYRQILGQKVEFLVSFYNNEISEKSEIFDDQFSVERPDGSNFTLKIRSTKLEDSAMYFCASLRTSFYEQYFGPGTRLTVT.

This clonotype turned up a few times. This chain links TRBV4-2 with TRBJ1-2, with D perhaps matching TRBD1 (5 bases). Trimming took 0 bases from V and 4 from J, leaving 9 bases between them. The CDR3 extends over 14 amino acids. CDR1 and CDR2 (germline): LGHNA, YNFKEQ. Here the CDR3 DNA reads TGTGCCAGCAGCCAAGAGGCGGGGGGCTATGGCTACACCTTC. Translating it yields CASSQEAGGYGYTF.

This clonotype occurred a few times. The chain carries TRBV20-1 and TRBJ2-3, with a weak D call TRBD2 (6 bases). The length of the CDR3 is 14 residues. Germline-derived CDR1 and CDR2 are DFQATT and SNEGSKA (reference sequence). The germline V and J ends were trimmed by 6 bases and 1 base, with 14 bases remaining between them. The CDR3 bases are TGCAGTGCGCCCAAGGGCGGGGGCACAGATACGCAGTATTTT. Encoded protein: CSAPKGGGTDTQYF.

This clonotype was seen ten or more times. The chain couples TRBV29-1 to TRBJ2-6; D not certain. V was shortened by 4 bases and J by 1 base, with 5 bases between the two germline ends. CDR1 is SQVTM, CDR2 ANQGSEA, per germline. The CDR3 covers 13 residues. The CDR3 spells CSVASSGANVLTF. CDR3 in DNA: TGCAGCGTTGCGTCTTCTGGGGCCAACGTCCTGACTTTC.

The sample holds many counts of this clonotype. The chain links TRBV29-1 to TRBJ1-2; 9 bases match TRBD1. The CDR3 is 11 residues long. V dropped 7 bases and J dropped 5; count of bases not matched to a gene: 2. The germline CDR1 and CDR2 sequences are SQVTM and ANQGSEA. The CDR3 region is CSGGQGYGYTF. DNA for the CDR3: TGCAGCGGGGGACAGGGTTATGGCTACACCTTC. Supplemented by reference TRBV29-1 and TRBJ1-2, the full variable domain reads SAVISQKPSRDICQRGTSLTIQCQVDSQVTMMFWYRQQPGQSLTLIATANQGSEATYESGFVIDKFPISRPNLTFSTLTVSNMSPEDSSIYLCSGGQGYGYTFGSGTRLTVV.

The rearrangement uses TRBV10-3 and TRBJ2-7, with 8 bases lining up with TRBD2. TRBJ2-5 matches the DNA end more closely, so the J call is doubtful. This CDR3 has 15 residues. CDR1 is ENHRY and CDR2 is SYGVKD in the germline V gene. The CDR3 DNA follows: TGTGCCATCAGTGAGTCGGCGGGAGGAGCCGAGACCCAGTACTTC. As protein: CAISESAGGAETQYF.

This sequence joins TRBV5-6 and TRBJ2-3; maybe TRBD1 (5 bases). The CDR3 consists of 14 residues. V lost 0 bases and J lost 2, with 7 bases in between. CDR1 and CDR2 from the germline V gene are SGHDT and YYEEEE. The CDR3: CASSLDRNTDTQYF. CDR3 bases: TGTGCCAGCAGCTTGGACAGGAACACAGATACGCAGTATTTT.

This clonotype was observed a handful of times. The CDR3 DNA reads as TGTGCCAGCACCGCCGGGCTTGGGTACGAGCAGTACTTC. It codes for CASTAGLGYEQYF. The V call is TRBV6-5, the J call TRBJ2-7; no clear D. This CDR3 spans 13 amino acids. V lost 7 bases and J 4 bases, leaving 14 bases between the germline ends. The V gene's germline CDR1 is MNHEY and CDR2 SVGAGI.

With regard to this clonotype: One base away lies a much larger clone, so this may be a sequencing read error. V and J are TRBV6-2 or TRBV6-3 and TRBJ2-7; D is perhaps TRBD1 (6 bases). This CDR3 comprises 13 residues. The germline V and J ends were trimmed by 5 bases and 3 bases, with 11 bases remaining between them. The V gene's germline CDR1 is MNHEY and CDR2 SVGEGT. The CDR3 loop is CASSKTGGYEQYF. The CDR3 nucleotides are TGTGCCAGCAGTAAGACAGGCGGCTACGAGCAGTACTTC.

CDR3 in DNA: TGCGCCAGCAGCCAAGATCTTTCGTCCGGAGGCTACGAGCAGTACTTC. Protein sequence: CASSQDLSSGGYEQYF. J is TRBJ2-7 and V is TRBV4-3; TRBD2 might be the D (5 bases). CDR1 and CDR2 from the germline V gene are LGHNA and YSLEER. This CDR3 has 16 amino acids. Trimming shortened V by 0 bases and J by 3 bases, and 15 bases separated the two germline ends.

This clonotype was observed a handful of times. The chain uses TRBV20-1 and TRBJ2-3; D possibly corresponds to TRBD2 (5 bases). V lost 6 bases and J 1 base, leaving 17 bases between the germline ends. The CDR3 totals 15 residues. Germline lookup yields CDR1 DFQATT and CDR2 SNEGSKA (reference sequence). CDR3 loop: CSARPLVSGTDTQYF. CDR3 in DNA: TGCAGTGCGCGGCCACTAGTAAGCGGCACAGATACGCAGTATTTT.

This clonotype has a handful of counts. The chain uses TRBV7-9 and TRBJ2-7; D is undetermined. This CDR3 comprises 12 residues. The germline CDR1 and CDR2 sequences are SEHNR and FQNEAQ (reference sequence). V gave up 1 base and J gave up 7 bases, with 8 bases separating them. This CDR3 reads CASSLGSPEQYF. The CDR3 DNA follows: TGTGCCAGCAGCTTAGGATCGCCAGAGCAGTACTTC. The full variable domain, rest sourced from reference TRBV7-9 and TRBJ2-7, is DTGVSQNPRHKITKRGQNVTFRCDPISEHNRLYWYRQTLGQGPEFLTYFQNEAQLEKSRLLSDRFSAERPKGSFSTLEIQRTEQGDSAMYLCASSLGSPEQYFGPGTRLTVT.

This clonotype was observed many times. The rearrangement joins TRBV7-2 to TRBJ2-7, with a tentative D call TRBD1 (6 bases). V was shortened by 5 bases and J by 3 bases, with 14 bases between the two germline ends. The CDR3 spans 14 residues. CDR1 is SGHTA, CDR2 FQGNSA, per germline. The CDR3 loop is CASSRTIQGYEQYF. CDR3 nucleotide sequence: TGTGCCAGCAGCCGTACAATACAGGGCTACGAGCAGTACTTC.

A few counts support this clonotype. This chain links TRBV20-1 with TRBJ2-7; D is ambiguous. The V end lost 5 bases, the J end lost 0 bases, and 17 bases lay between the germline ends. From germline, CDR1 is DFQATT and CDR2 SNEGSKA (reference sequence). CDR3 size: 15 residues. CDR3 nucleotides: TGCAGTGCTTGGGATAGCCGTGTCTCCTCCTACGAGCAGTACTTC. As protein: CSAWDSRVSSYEQYF.

The chain recombines TRBV10-3 with TRBJ1-5; perhaps TRBD1 as D (6 bases). V was shortened by 3 bases and J by 7 bases, with 22 bases between the two germline ends. Germline V CDR1 and CDR2: ENHRY, SYGVKD. This CDR3 contains 17 residues. The CDR3 loop reads CAISDPREGDGRQPQHF. The CDR3 DNA reads as TGTGCCATCAGTGACCCCAGGGAGGGGGATGGGAGGCAGCCCCAGCATTTT.

The genes are TRBV4-1 and TRBJ2-5; a weak D match, TRBD2 (6 bases). This CDR3 has 16 residues. Trimming left V 3 bases short and J 1 base short, with 15 bases between. Germline CDR1 and CDR2: MGHRA and YSYEKL. CDR3 protein: CASSHQKTGSQETQYF. In DNA, the CDR3 is TGCGCCAGCAGCCACCAAAAAACCGGGAGCCAAGAGACCCAGTACTTC.